The sequence of this T cell receptor beta chain was determined in a study of T cell clonality in common variable immunodeficiency. Study findings and constraints: CVID patient heterogeneity limited repertoire-clinical complication correlations. Fewer TCRbeta clones were shared among CVID subjects than controls.

The protocol was immunoSEQ multiplex PCR, while the TCRdb copy is restricted to in-frame clones and leaves out a portion. The record shows 45,000 to 55,000 clones for this sample, with no singletons present. Each donor provided about 4.5 to 8.5 ml of heparinized whole blood. There are many counts of this clone. The antigen remains unidentified. The TCR originated in a person aged 18 to 70 in good health. Sequencing was performed on peripheral blood mononuclear cells.

Partial CDR3 DNA: TGTGCCAGTAGTTTAGGGACAGGGTTATACGAG. Translating it yields CASSLGTGLYE. The full CDR3 sequence reads CASSLGTGLYEQYF. The chain couples TRBV19 to TRBJ2-7; TRBD1 agrees at 9 bases. The CDR3 goes on 3 residues after the read ends, and that part is filled in from the germline J gene. Germline CDR1 is LNHDA and CDR2 is SQIVND (reference sequence). With V trimmed by 5 bases and J by 4 bases, 6 bases remained unmatched. The CDR3 consists of 14 residues.